The following is a T cell receptor (beta chain) sequence with its context. CDR1 is MGHRA, CDR2 YSYEKL, per germline. The CDR3 has 19 amino acids. The ends lost 0 bases at V and 0 bases at J; junction bases unmatched: 11. This sample was taken from a study of blood T cell repertoires in COVID-19. Study details: Samples representing acute and convalescent COVID-19 were sourced from the United States, Italy and Spain. PBMCs, B-cell-depleted T cells, or T cells were the source of the cDNA or gDNA that made up the material.

Original handling: For nucleated cells, counts were estimated from reference gene primer amplification. Profiled with immunoSEQ multiplex PCR; TCRdb holds only in-frame clones, not every one. V, J and clone size were drawn from that table, and D and trimming were deduced from the DNA. The table has around 100,000 clones, less than 90% seen once; the top ten hold 2%. The sequence came from a man in his 70s with active or convalescent COVID-19. The sample taken for sequencing was peripheral blood. V gene TRBV4-1 combines with J gene TRBJ2-4, with TRBD2 identical over 7 bases. The CDR3 coding sequence is TGCGCCAGCAGCCAAGAGTACGGCCTAGCGGACTTAGCCAAAAACATTCAGTACTTC. This translates into CASSQEYGLADLAKNIQYF.